Listed below are T cell receptor beta chains from one sample, sequenced in a study of CD8+ T cells in alopecia areata. Profiling relied on immunoSEQ multiplex PCR, and the TCRdb table lists in-frame clones only, not all of them. Here the sample spans some 120,000 clones, around 53% being singletons. The sample was CD8+ T cells sorted from blood, taken at week 24, from a patient treated with tofacitinib. The receptor source for this set is a human donor with alopecia areata. The CDR3 runs from the conserved cysteine through the conserved F or W. Only some rows state a clone size, as once, few, many or a class for expanded clones.

>TRBV10-3|TRBJ2-5|-
CAISRTGTGGLETQYF
>TRBV27|TRBJ1-1|few
CASSLIGTPKNTEAFF
>TRBV27|TRBJ1-6|-
CASSSPDRGDNSPLHF
>TRBV6-5|TRBJ2-5|-
CASSTGKAETQYF
>TRBV4-3|TRBJ2-2|-
CASSQVGLAGNTGELFF
>TRBV30|TRBJ2-1|-
CAWSVKGSEQFF
>TRBV30|TRBJ1-6|-
CAWNGQIYNSPLHF
>TRBV2|TRBJ2-7|-
CASSELGQSYEQYF
>TRBV30|TRBJ1-1|-
CAWSLDPTEAFF
>TRBV13|TRBJ1-2|-
CASSSHNYGYTF
>TRBV29-1|TRBJ2-1|-
CSVEGQQFDEQFF
>TRBV29-1|TRBJ1-4|few
CSVVGQTNEKLFF
>TRBV7-9|TRBJ1-2|few
CASRRPAILYGYTF
>TRBV7-9|TRBJ2-3|-
CASTPGGAPITDTQYF
>TRBV7-9|TRBJ2-3|-
CASSKTSSTDTQYF
>TRBV14|TRBJ2-7|-
CASSQPGTDSYEQYF
>TRBV5-6|TRBJ2-7|-
CASSLGQGLYEQYF
>TRBV13|TRBJ2-3|-
CASSFSSTDTQYF
>TRBV10-3|TRBJ2-7|-
CAIRSDGVEGLVPADF
>TRBV25-1|TRBJ1-1|-
CASSGTEGGIEAFF
>TRBV5-1|TRBJ2-3|few
CASSFGAEDTQYF
>TRBV29-1|TRBJ2-7|-
CSAMGMGRDLGEQYF
>TRBV9|TRBJ1-1|-
CASSPEGGSDTEAFF
>TRBV27|TRBJ2-4|-
CASSWDWDIQYF
>TRBV29-1|TRBJ2-7|-
CSVVITVGYEQYF
>TRBV4-3|TRBJ2-3|-
CASSRSPGTGKDTQYF
>TRBV19|TRBJ1-5|-
CASSIGPGTGSNQPQHF
>TRBV7-8|TRBJ1-2|-
CASSLVGKRDGYTF
>TRBV29-1|TRBJ1-2|-
CSVDEDNNYGYTF
>TRBV6-5|TRBJ2-5|-
CASSALDSLETQYF
>TRBV25-1|TRBJ2-7|once
CASSPGQGPYEQYF
>TRBV29-1|TRBJ2-7|few
CSFRTGVSYEQYF
>TRBV9|TRBJ1-6|-
CASSVEGSHNSPLHF
>TRBV27|TRBJ2-7|-
CASSTTGTGTEQYF
>TRBV27|TRBJ1-2|-
CASSYYGTGGYGYTF
>TRBV30|TRBJ1-2|-
CAWNIIGRTDYGYTF
>TRBV29-1|TRBJ2-1|-
CSVGDIGFRNEQFF
>TRBV29-1|TRBJ2-1|-
CSVALGTDSYNEQFF
>TRBV10-3|TRBJ2-7|-
CAISGTVSYEQYF
>TRBV27|TRBJ1-1|few
CASSQRQGLNTEAFF
>TRBV14|TRBJ1-1|-
CASSVAGGTEAFF
>TRBV28|TRBJ2-6|few
CASRGSGANVLTF
>TRBV29-1|TRBJ1-3|-
CSVEDPGQGGNTIYF
>TRBV4-1|TRBJ2-5|-
CASSQVGGVETQYF
>TRBV2|TRBJ2-1|-
CASSEAVEQFF
>TRBV29-1|TRBJ1-3|-
CSVLGENTIYF
>TRBV7-9|TRBJ2-3|-
CASSLVAGPTGTDTQYF
>TRBV7-9|TRBJ2-5|-
CASSPPVRDQETQYF
>TRBV27|TRBJ2-7|-
CASSLSGRVYEQYF
>TRBV9|TRBJ2-1|-
CASSFFGGSSYNEQFF
>TRBV7-8|TRBJ2-5|-
CASSLGSGGTQYF
>TRBV9|TRBJ2-2|-
CASSVWIGANTGELFF
>TRBV29-1|TRBJ2-7|few
CSVEAPQASAGGPYEQYF
>TRBV18|TRBJ2-5|-
CASSLYPGQQETQYF